The 22 T cell receptor beta chains reported below all come from one sample, sequenced in a study of blood T cell repertoires in COVID-19. Using immunoSEQ multiplex PCR, the repertoire was profiled, and TCRdb retains in-frame clones only, with some absent. Of a few hundred thousand clones in the sample, more than 70% were seen once. Sequences were obtained from PBMCs or T cells enriched from blood (not recorded which). The source of these receptors is a woman under 30 who had been exposed to COVID-19.

The chain has TRBV7-2 and TRBJ2-7, with 7 positions matching TRBD1. Germline CDR1 reads SGHTA; CDR2 reads FQGNSA. V dropped 2 bases and J dropped 2; count of bases not matched to a gene: 3. The CDR3 has 14 amino acids. The CDR3 DNA reads as TGTGCCAGCAGCTTACGGGACAGAGCCTACGAGCAGTACTTC. Protein sequence: CASSLRDRAYEQYF.

This clone was seen a single time. The chain has TRBV18 and TRBJ2-7; possible D gene TRBD2, 5 bases. In germline, CDR1 is KGHSH, CDR2 LQKENI. Trimming took off 4 bases at V and 6 bases at J, with 16 bases between the two ends. The CDR3 runs to 14 residues. The CDR3 coding sequence is TGTGCCAGCTCACTGAGGCTAGCAAGCGGCGAGCAGTACTTC. Translated, it gives CASSLRLASGEQYF.

The chain is built from TRBV19 and TRBJ2-3; D remains ambiguous. CDR3 length: 11 residues. Germline loops: CDR1 LNHDA, CDR2 SQIVND (reference sequence). Deletions cut 5 bases from V and 8 bases from J, with 8 bases between. For the CDR3, the DNA is TGTGCCAGTAGTGCTCGAGGTACGCAGTATTTT. Amino acid sequence: CASSARGTQYF.

The CDR3 nucleotides are TGTGCCAGCAGTTACTCGAGTCAGGCAAGCTCCTACGAGCAGTACTTC. Translated, it gives CASSYSSQASSYEQYF. The chain has TRBV6-5 and TRBJ2-7; D is unresolved. The CDR3 extends over 16 amino acids. Trimming removed 0 bases from V and 0 bases from J, with 12 bases in between. Germline V gene sequence: CDR1 MNHEY, CDR2 SVGAGI.

The rearrangement uses TRBV5-8 and TRBJ1-5; D gene unclear. Per germline, CDR1 SGHTS and CDR2 YDEGEE. V was pared by 4 bases and J by 0 bases, with 8 bases between. The CDR3 totals 14 residues. CDR3 loop: CASSQFDSNQPQHF. The CDR3 DNA reads as TGTGCCAGCAGCCAGTTCGATAGCAATCAGCCCCAGCATTTT.

Only one count was recorded for this clone. The chain uses TRBV12-3 or TRBV12-4 and TRBJ2-3; 7 bases agree with TRBD1. V shed 6 bases and J 4 bases; nucleotides not matched to a gene: 1. CDR3 length: 12 residues. The DNA for the CDR3 is TGTGCCAGCAGGACAGGGTCAGATACGCAGTATTTT. Its protein is CASRTGSDTQYF.

As for this clone: Other DNA sequences in the sample encode the same CDR3. CDR3 in DNA: TGTGCCAGCAGTTACTCGAGCTCTGGAAACACCATATATTTT. It specifies CASSYSSSGNTIYF. This chain joins TRBV6-5 and TRBJ1-3; D ambiguous. CDR3 length equals 14 residues. The V gene lost 0 bases and the J gene lost 0 bases, with 3 bases spanning the gap. From germline, CDR1 is MNHEY and CDR2 SVGAGI.

V gene TRBV5-6 combines with J gene TRBJ2-1, with D perhaps matching TRBD2 (5 bases). The CDR3 has 16 residues. Trimming stripped 1 base from V and 1 base from J, with 12 bases between. Germline V lookup: CDR1 SGHDT, CDR2 YYEEEE. The CDR3 reads CASSLTAGFSYNEQFF. The CDR3 nucleotides read TGTGCCAGCAGCTTGACGGCGGGTTTTTCCTACAATGAGCAGTTCTTC.

This rearrangement joins TRBV28 to TRBJ1-2, with D perhaps TRBD1 (6 bases). Germline CDR1 reads MDHEN; CDR2 reads SYDVKM. Trimming left V 2 bases short and J 5 bases short, with 12 bases between. The CDR3 is 14 amino acids. The CDR3 bases are TGTGCCAGCAGTTTAGGGGGCGCGAAATATGGCTACACCTTC. This gives the protein CASSLGGAKYGYTF.

The chain carries TRBV28 and TRBJ1-2; D gene ambiguous. From germline, CDR1 is MDHEN and CDR2 SYDVKM. Trimming left V 6 bases short and J 8 bases short, with 16 bases between. The CDR3 extends over 13 amino acids. This CDR3 reads CASRTGNQWGYTF. The CDR3 DNA sequence: TGTGCCAGCAGAACCGGGAACCAATGGGGCTACACCTTC.

The chain combines TRBV24-1 with TRBJ1-2; D is possibly TRBD1 (6 bases). The length of the CDR3 is 11 residues. Germline lookup yields CDR1 KGHDR and CDR2 SFDVKD. V was shortened by 9 bases and J by 6 bases, with 10 bases between the two germline ends. This CDR3 is CATGAGDGYTF. CDR3 coding DNA: TGTGCCACCGGGGCAGGGGATGGCTACACCTTC.

The chain employs TRBV10-2 and TRBJ2-5; D is perhaps TRBD2 (6 bases). This CDR3 has 15 residues. Germline V gives CDR1 WSHSY, CDR2 SAAADI. V was clipped by 4 bases and J by 3 bases, with 15 bases between them. The CDR3 DNA sequence: TGCGCCAGCAGTGGGTGGGACTGGCGGGAAGAGACCCAGTACTTC. Translated: CASSGWDWREETQYF.

The chain recombines TRBV7-9 with TRBJ2-3; D is unclear. The CDR3 runs 13 residues. V was shortened by 4 bases and J by 1 base, with 6 bases between the two germline ends. Germline V gives CDR1 SEHNR, CDR2 FQNEAQ (reference sequence). The chain's CDR3 is CASSSRGTDTQYF. In DNA, the CDR3 is TGTGCCAGCAGCTCCCGGGGCACAGATACGCAGTATTTT.

In its sample, this clone was seen once. The chain has TRBV4-3 and TRBJ2-1; 10 nucleotides line up with TRBD2. Trimming removed 1 base from V and 0 bases from J; junction bases left unmatched: 9. Germline V gives CDR1 LGHNA, CDR2 YSLEER. The CDR3 has 19 residues. The CDR3 is CASSQGRRLAGVSYNEQFF. The CDR3 region has the DNA TGCGCCAGCAGCCAAGGTCGTCGCCTAGCGGGGGTCTCCTACAATGAGCAGTTCTTC.

This chain links TRBV3-1 (or the pseudogene TRBV3-2) with TRBJ2-1; 16 bases align to TRBD2. The V gene's germline CDR1 is LGHDT and CDR2 YNNKEL (reference sequence). J lost 8 bases, V lost 3 bases, and 7 bases had no gene match. This CDR3 contains 17 residues. CDR3 DNA sequence: TGTGCCAGCAGCCAGCCGGGACTAGCGGGGGGGCCCCATGAGCAGTTCTTC. Residues: CASSQPGLAGGPHEQFF.

This sequence joins TRBV4-1 and TRBJ2-2; a weak D match, TRBD1 (6 bases). The CDR3 has 16 amino acids. Germline V gene sequence: CDR1 MGHRA, CDR2 YSYEKL. V was cut by 0 bases and J by 0 bases, with 8 bases left in between. CDR3 DNA sequence: TGCGCCAGCAGCCAAGAGGGGGCTCCGAACACCGGGGAGCTGTTTTTT. Translation: CASSQEGAPNTGELFF.

The chain couples TRBV7-2 to TRBJ1-3; TRBD1 is a possible D gene (6 bases). The V end was cut by 5 bases, the J end by 0 bases, with 11 bases between. The germline gives CDR1 SGHTA, CDR2 FQGNSA. This CDR3 comprises 15 residues. CDR3 DNA: TGTGCCAGCAGCCAGGGGACGGCCTCTGGAAACACCATATATTTT. It encodes CASSQGTASGNTIYF.

The V call is TRBV5-4, the J call TRBJ1-2; possible D gene TRBD1, 5 bases. CDR3 size: 15 residues. The ends were cut back, 2 bases at V and 2 bases at J, with 13 bases in the middle. CDR1 SGHNT and CDR2 YYREEE come from the germline V gene (reference sequence). The CDR3 DNA sequence: TGTGCCAGCAGCTTCGCAGGGCCAGGAAACTATGGCTACACCTTC. Encoded protein: CASSFAGPGNYGYTF.

The chain carries TRBV28 and TRBJ2-3; no clear D gene. V was clipped by 7 bases and J by 2 bases, with 19 bases between them. Germline-derived CDR1 and CDR2 are MDHEN and SYDVKM. This CDR3 has 16 amino acids. The CDR3: CASTPPSGRITDTQYF. CDR3 sequence (DNA): TGTGCCAGCACCCCCCCCTCGGGTAGGATCACAGATACGCAGTATTTT.

Only one count was recorded for this clone. The J gene is TRBJ1-1, the V gene TRBV9; the match to TRBD1 covers 8 bases. V shed 3 bases, J shed 11 bases, and the junction held 3 bases outside the gene matches. CDR1 is SGDLS, CDR2 YYNGEE, per germline. This CDR3 is 11 amino acids long. The CDR3 region has the DNA TGTGCCAGCAGCGGACAGGGGATGGCTTTCTTT. It is translated as CASSGQGMAFF.

The chain employs TRBV28 and TRBJ1-4; no firm D call. This CDR3 contains 15 residues. Per the germline V gene, CDR1 is MDHEN and CDR2 is SYDVKM. The V end was cut by 3 bases, the J end by 4 bases, with 12 bases between. CDR3 region: CASSFTALLNEKLFF. The CDR3 coding sequence is TGTGCCAGCAGTTTTACAGCTTTACTTAATGAAAAACTGTTTTTT.

This chain uses TRBV14 with TRBJ2-1; 9 nucleotides line up with TRBD2. The length of the CDR3 is 14 residues. Germline CDR1 and CDR2: SGHDN and FVKESK. The V and J ends lost 10 bases and 4 bases, in that order; junction bases with no gene match: 8. CDR3 bases: TGTGCCACCCAGGCTAGCGGGACATACAATGAGCAGTTCTTC. It translates to CATQASGTYNEQFF.